This TCR beta chain is drawn from a study of technical replicates of blood from a few donors (dated by TCRdb to between 2016 and 2019). Library generation was performed with the immunoSEQ multiplex PCR assay. Not all clones reach the TCRdb copy of this immuneACCESS table, which keeps in-frame sequences only. Checked studies attribute under half of the gap to unresolved V genes and leave the rest unexplained. This sample is represented by roughly 68,000 clones; just over 90% of them were singletons. 4.7% of the sample belongs to the ten largest clones. A note on this clone: Its antigen remains undetermined. One base away there is no much larger clone; base qualities are not given.

The germline V gene encodes CDR1 LNHDA and CDR2 SQIVND (reference sequence). Spanning cysteine to phenylalanine, the CDR3 consists of 14 amino acids. Of all the DNA, just the CDR3 is kept, 42 bases in frame from base 1. Cut back by 4 bases and 0 bases, the V and J ends lie 7 bases apart. The chain uses TRBV19 and TRBJ2-1; 5 matching bases give a weak D call of TRBD2. The sequenced material came from PBMCs. This clonotype originated in a human donor in good health. Some clones in this sample may be carry-over from other donors' samples. The CDR3: CASSRLASYNEQFF. The bases read TGTGCCAGTAGTAGGCTAGCCTCCTACAATGAGCAGTTCTTC.